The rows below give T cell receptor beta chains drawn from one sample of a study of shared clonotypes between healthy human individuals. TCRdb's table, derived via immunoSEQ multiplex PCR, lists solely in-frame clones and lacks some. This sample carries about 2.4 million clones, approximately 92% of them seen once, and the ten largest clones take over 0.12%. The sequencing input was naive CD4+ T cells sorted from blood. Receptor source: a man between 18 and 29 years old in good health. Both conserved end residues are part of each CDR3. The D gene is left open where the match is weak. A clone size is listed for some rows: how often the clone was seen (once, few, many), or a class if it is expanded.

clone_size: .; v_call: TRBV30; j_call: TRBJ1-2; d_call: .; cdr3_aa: CAWTTSGGYTF; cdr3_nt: TGTGCCTGGACGACCTCAGGTGGCTACACCTTC
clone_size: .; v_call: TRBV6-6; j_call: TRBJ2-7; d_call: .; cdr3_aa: CASSPGQNSHEQYF; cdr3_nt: TGTGCCAGCAGCCCCGGACAGAACAGCCACGAGCAGTACTTC
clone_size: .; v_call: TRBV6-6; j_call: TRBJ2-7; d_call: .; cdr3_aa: CASSYTQYEQYF; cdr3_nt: TGTGCCAGCAGTTACACCCAATACGAGCAGTACTTC
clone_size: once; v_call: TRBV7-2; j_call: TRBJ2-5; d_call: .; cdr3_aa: CASSVTSGETQYF; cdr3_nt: TGTGCCAGCAGCGTGACTAGTGGGGAGACCCAGTACTTC
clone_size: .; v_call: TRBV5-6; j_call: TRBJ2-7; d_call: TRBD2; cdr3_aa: CASSFPPGGSEQYF; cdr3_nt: TGTGCCAGCAGCTTCCCCCCGGGGGGGTCCGAGCAGTACTTC
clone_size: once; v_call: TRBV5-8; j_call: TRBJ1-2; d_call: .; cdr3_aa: CASSRGVVGYTF; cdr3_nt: TGTGCCAGCAGCAGAGGGGTGGTGGGCTACACCTTC
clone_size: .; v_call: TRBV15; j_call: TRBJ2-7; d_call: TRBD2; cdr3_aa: CATSRVAGGSYEQYF; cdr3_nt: TGTGCCACCAGCAGAGTGGCGGGGGGAAGCTACGAGCAGTACTTC
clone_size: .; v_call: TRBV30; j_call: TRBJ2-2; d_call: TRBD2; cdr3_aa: CASTTAGGAGELFF; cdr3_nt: TGTGCCTCGACCACAGCGGGGGGCGCCGGGGAGCTGTTTTTT
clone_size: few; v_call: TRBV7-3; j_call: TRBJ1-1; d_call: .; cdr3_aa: CASSLSAGNTEAFF; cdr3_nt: TGTGCCAGCAGCTTATCGGCGGGAAACACTGAAGCTTTCTTT
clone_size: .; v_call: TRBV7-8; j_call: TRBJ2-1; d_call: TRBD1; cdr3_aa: CASRADRGEYNEQFF; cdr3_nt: TGTGCCAGCAGGGCGGACAGGGGAGAATACAATGAGCAGTTCTTC
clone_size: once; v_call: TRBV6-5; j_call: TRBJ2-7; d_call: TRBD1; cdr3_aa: CASSYLPGQGYEQYF; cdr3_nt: TGTGCCAGCAGTTACTTACCGGGACAGGGCTACGAGCAGTACTTC
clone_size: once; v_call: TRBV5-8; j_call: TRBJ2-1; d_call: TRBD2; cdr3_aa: CASSLEASGRFNEQFF; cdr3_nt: TGTGCCAGCAGCTTGGAGGCTAGCGGGAGGTTTAATGAGCAGTTCTTC
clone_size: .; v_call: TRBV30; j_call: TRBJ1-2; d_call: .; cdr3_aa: CAWSVSRGYGYTF; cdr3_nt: TGTGCCTGGAGCGTCAGTAGAGGGTATGGCTACACCTTC
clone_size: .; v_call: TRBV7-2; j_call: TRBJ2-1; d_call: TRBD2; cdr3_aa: CASSLGLAANNEQFF; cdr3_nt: TGTGCCAGCAGCTTAGGGCTAGCGGCGAACAATGAGCAGTTCTTC
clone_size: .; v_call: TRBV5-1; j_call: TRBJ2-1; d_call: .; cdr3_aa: CASSLASGPQSYNEQFF; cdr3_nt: TGCGCCAGCAGCTTGGCCTCGGGGCCCCAATCCTACAATGAGCAGTTCTTC
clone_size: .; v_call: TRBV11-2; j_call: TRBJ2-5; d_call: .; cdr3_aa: CASSNRGETQYF; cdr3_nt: TGTGCCAGCAGTAACCGGGGGGAGACCCAGTACTTC
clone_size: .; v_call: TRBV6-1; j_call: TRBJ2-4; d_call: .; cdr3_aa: CASSERGHKNIQYF; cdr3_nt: TGTGCCAGCAGTGAAAGGGGACACAAAAACATTCAGTACTTC
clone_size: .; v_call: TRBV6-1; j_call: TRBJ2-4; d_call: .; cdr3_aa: CASSEAGERLVQYF; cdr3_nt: TGTGCCAGCAGTGAAGCAGGGGAGAGGCTCGTTCAGTACTTC
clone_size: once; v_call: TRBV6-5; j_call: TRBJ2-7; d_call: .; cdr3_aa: CASRAAGNIYEQYF; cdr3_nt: TGTGCCAGCAGGGCAGCCGGGAACATCTACGAGCAGTACTTC
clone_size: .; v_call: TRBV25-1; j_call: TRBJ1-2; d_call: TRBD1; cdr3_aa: CASSGGQGGPGYGYTF; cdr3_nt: TGTGCCAGCAGTGGCGGACAGGGTGGACCTGGCTATGGCTACACCTTC
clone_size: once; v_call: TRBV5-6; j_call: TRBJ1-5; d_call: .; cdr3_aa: CASSLGRAEPQHF; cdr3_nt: TGTGCCAGCAGCTTGGGCAGGGCGGAGCCCCAGCATTTT
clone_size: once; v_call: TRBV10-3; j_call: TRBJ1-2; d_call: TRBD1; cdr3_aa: CATQDRGGIYGYTF; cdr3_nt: TGTGCCACACAGGACAGGGGCGGGATCTATGGCTACACCTTC
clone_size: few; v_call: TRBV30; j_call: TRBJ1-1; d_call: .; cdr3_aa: CAWKIGQINTEAFF; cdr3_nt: TGTGCCTGGAAGATTGGACAGATCAACACTGAAGCTTTCTTT
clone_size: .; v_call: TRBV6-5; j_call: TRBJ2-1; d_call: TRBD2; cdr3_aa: CASSYPKPGGEQFF; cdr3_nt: TGTGCCAGCAGTTACCCCAAACCGGGAGGTGAGCAGTTCTTC
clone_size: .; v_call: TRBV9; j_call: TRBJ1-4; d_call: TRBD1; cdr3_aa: CASSVGAVGTGVEKLFF; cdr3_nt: TGTGCCAGCAGCGTAGGAGCGGTCGGGACAGGGGTCGAAAAACTGTTTTTT
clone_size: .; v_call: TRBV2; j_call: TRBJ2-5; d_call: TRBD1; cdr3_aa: CASRQHQGARETQYF; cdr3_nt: TGTGCCAGCAGACAACATCAGGGGGCCCGGGAGACCCAGTACTTC
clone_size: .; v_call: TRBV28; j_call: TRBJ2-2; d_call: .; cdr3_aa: CASSSPGYGVSGELFF; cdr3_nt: TGTGCCAGCAGTTCTCCGGGGTACGGGGTATCCGGGGAGCTGTTTTTT
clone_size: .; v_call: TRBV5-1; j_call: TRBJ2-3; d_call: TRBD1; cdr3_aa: CASSIGQGTDTQYF; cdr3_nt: TGCGCCAGCAGCATAGGACAGGGCACAGATACGCAGTATTTT
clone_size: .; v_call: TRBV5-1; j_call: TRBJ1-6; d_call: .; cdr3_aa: CASSLEVDNSPLHF; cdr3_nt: TGCGCCAGCAGCTTGGAAGTAGATAATTCACCCCTCCACTTT
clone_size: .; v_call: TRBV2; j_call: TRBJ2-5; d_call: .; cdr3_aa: CASRGDGETQYF; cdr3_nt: TGTGCCAGCAGGGGGGACGGGGAGACCCAGTACTTC
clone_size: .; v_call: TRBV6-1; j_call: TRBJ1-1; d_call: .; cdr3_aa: CASSEPPLRPNTEAFF; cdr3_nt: TGTGCCAGCAGTGAACCCCCCTTGCGGCCCAACACTGAAGCTTTCTTT
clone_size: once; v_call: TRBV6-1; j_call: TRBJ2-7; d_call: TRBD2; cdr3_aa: CASSRDYTYEQYF; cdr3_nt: TGTGCCAGCAGTCGGGACTATACCTACGAGCAGTACTTC
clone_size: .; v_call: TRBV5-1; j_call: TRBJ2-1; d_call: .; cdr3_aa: CASTLLANEQFF; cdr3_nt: TGCGCCAGTACCTTACTAGCCAATGAGCAGTTCTTC
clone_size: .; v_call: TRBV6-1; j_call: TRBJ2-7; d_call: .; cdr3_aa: CASMWERRLGNEQYF; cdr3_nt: TGTGCCAGCATGTGGGAGCGGAGACTAGGGAACGAGCAGTACTTC
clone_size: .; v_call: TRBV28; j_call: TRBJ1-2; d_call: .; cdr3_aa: CASAPGTVTGGGYTF; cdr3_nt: TGTGCCAGCGCTCCGGGGACGGTTACCGGTGGGGGCTACACCTTC
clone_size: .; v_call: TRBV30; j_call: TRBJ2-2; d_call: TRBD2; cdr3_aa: CALLRGRIVARTSRTGELFF; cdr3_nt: TGTGCCCTCTTACGTGGCAGGATAGTGGCGAGGACTAGTAGAACCGGGGAGCTGTTTTTT
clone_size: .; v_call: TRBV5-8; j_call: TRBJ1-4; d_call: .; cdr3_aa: CASGALGRLGEKLFF; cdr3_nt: TGTGCCAGCGGAGCCCTAGGCCGTCTCGGGGAAAAACTGTTTTTT
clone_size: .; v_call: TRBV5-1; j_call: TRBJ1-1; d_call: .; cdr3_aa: CASSLAATGNTEAFF; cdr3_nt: TGCGCCAGCAGCTTGGCCGCGACAGGGAACACTGAAGCTTTCTTT
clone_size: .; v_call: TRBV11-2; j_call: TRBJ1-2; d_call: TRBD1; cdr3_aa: CASSLAGQGGYGYTF; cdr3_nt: TGTGCCAGCAGCTTAGCGGGACAGGGGGGCTATGGCTACACCTTC
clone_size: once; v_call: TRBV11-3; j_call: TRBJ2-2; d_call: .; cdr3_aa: CASSLGSVNTGELFF; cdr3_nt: TGTGCCAGCAGCTTGGGGTCGGTGAACACCGGGGAGCTGTTTTTT
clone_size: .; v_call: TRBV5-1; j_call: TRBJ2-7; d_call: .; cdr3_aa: CASSGAERGHEQYF; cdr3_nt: TGCGCCAGCAGCGGGGCTGAGCGAGGGCACGAGCAGTACTTC
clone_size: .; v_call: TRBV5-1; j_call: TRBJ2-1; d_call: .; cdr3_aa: CASSLAAGPNEQFF; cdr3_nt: TGCGCCAGCAGCTTGGCTGCGGGGCCCAATGAGCAGTTCTTC
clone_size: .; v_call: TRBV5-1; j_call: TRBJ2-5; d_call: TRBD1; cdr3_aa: CASSLGVTGGPFQETQYF; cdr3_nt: TGCGCCAGCAGCTTGGGTGTGACAGGGGGCCCGTTCCAAGAGACCCAGTACTTC
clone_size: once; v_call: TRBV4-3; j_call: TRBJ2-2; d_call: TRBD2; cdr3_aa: CASSHLGTSGRPGELFF; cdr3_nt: TGCGCCAGCAGCCACCTGGGGACTAGCGGGAGGCCCGGGGAGCTGTTTTTT
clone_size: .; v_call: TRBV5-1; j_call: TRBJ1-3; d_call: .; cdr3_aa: CASSLDGGTGNTIYF; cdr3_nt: TGCGCCAGCAGCTTGGATGGGGGAACTGGAAACACCATATATTTT
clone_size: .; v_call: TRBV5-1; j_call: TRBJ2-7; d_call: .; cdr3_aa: CASSLDVGSYEQYF; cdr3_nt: TGCGCCAGCAGCTTAGACGTCGGCTCCTACGAGCAGTACTTC
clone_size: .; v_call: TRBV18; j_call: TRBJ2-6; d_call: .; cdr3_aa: CASSPQGGPGANVLTF; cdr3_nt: TGTGCCAGCTCACCACAGGGGGGTCCCGGGGCCAACGTCCTGACTTTC
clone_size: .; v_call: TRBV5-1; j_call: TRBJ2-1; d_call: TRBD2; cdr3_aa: CASSLARRLAGGGNEQFF; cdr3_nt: TGCGCCAGCAGCTTGGCCAGGCGACTAGCGGGAGGAGGGAATGAGCAGTTCTTC
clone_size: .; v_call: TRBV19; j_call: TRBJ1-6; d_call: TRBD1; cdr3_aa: CASADRAHSPLHF; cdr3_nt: TGTGCCAGTGCGGACAGGGCTCATTCACCCCTCCACTTT
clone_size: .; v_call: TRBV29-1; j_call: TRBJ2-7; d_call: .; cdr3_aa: CSVRHSYEQYF; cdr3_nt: TGCAGCGTAAGACACTCCTACGAGCAGTACTTC